This paragraph reports one T cell receptor (beta chain). The data originate from a study of cytomegalovirus exposure and HLA in healthy donors. With 60 Vbeta and 13 Jbeta primers, the PCR was carried out. Repertoires were generated with immunoSEQ multiplex PCR, while TCRdb's copy carries only in-frame clones and drops some. This repertoire shows 170,000 or so clones, around 78% found once; its top ten account for 2.5% to 3.5%. Sequenced sample: PBMCs. The receptor comes from a woman aged 45-60 years in good health and CMV-seropositive.

CDR3 in DNA: TGTGCCAGCAGGGCACGGGACAGGGGCACTGAAGCTTTCTTT. It specifies CASRARDRGTEAFF. This rearrangement joins TRBV6-5 to TRBJ1-1, with TRBD1 matching over 10 bases. Looked up from germline, CDR1 is MNHEY and CDR2 is SVGAGI. This CDR3 has 14 amino acids. V lost 6 bases, J lost 4 bases, and 5 bases stayed unmatched.